This T cell receptor beta chain was identified in a study of blood T cell repertoires in COVID-19. Using immunoSEQ multiplex PCR, the repertoire was profiled, and TCRdb retains in-frame clones only, with some absent. This table has about 140,000 clones, 84% appearing once. Germline V gene sequence: CDR1 GTSNPN, CDR2 SVGIG (reference sequence). Losses at the gene ends were 5 bases for V and 1 base for J; bases not matched to a gene: 3. CDR3 length equals 13 residues. The chain links TRBV30 to TRBJ2-3; 7 bases map to TRBD1. The sequencing sample was made of PBMCs or T cells enriched from blood (not recorded which). This clonotype originated in a woman aged 50 to 60 with acute COVID-19. The CDR3 protein is CAWGQGGTDTQYF. As DNA, the CDR3 is TGTGCCTGGGGCCAGGGGGGCACAGATACGCAGTATTTT.